The clone carrying this TCR beta chain ranks as medium-sized. The antigen remains undetermined. Both TRBC1 and TRBC2 were covered by a beta constant-region primer of two equimolar oligonucleotides. Four rounds of PCR amplified the ligated cDNA using nested alpha and beta constant-region primers plus SP2. TCRdb re-called the UMI-ligation and nested PCR reads through MiXCR, storing one row per CDR3 protein. This sample has approximately 2,500 distinct CDR3 sequences, with roughly 5% found just once. The germline V gene has CDR1 GTSNPN and CDR2 SVGIG (reference sequence). The CDR3 extends over 11 amino acids. The germline V and J ends were trimmed by 1 base and 7 bases, with 7 bases remaining between them. This sample was included in a study of naive and memory T cell subsets. General study points: Activation and differentiation may alter RNA-based TCR counts. Gini index rose across naive, CM, EM and EMRA in CD4 and CD8.

Overnight CMV lysate stimulation of fresh PBMCs defined donor CMV status by CD4+ IFNgamma. This receptor was obtained from a human donor in good health. Sequenced: CD4+ TEMRA cells from blood. Subset in this sample: effector memory re-expressing CD45RA, CD45RA+ CD27-. The chain is built from TRBV30 and TRBJ1-1; D is ambiguous. The CDR3 loop is CAWSATFEAFF. The CDR3 DNA follows: TGTGCCTGGAGTGCGACCTTTGAAGCTTTCTTT.